These 9 T cell receptor beta chains share one sample of origin, sequenced in a study of blood T cell repertoires in COVID-19. The table came from immunoSEQ multiplex PCR; TCRdb's copy has only in-frame clones and leaves some out. Among approximately 100,000 clones listed, roughly 88% were seen once. Sequencing used peripheral blood. Receptor source: a human donor in a cohort sampled during active COVID-19.

This clone showed up just a few times. This chain uses TRBV5-8 with TRBJ2-6; 7 positions match TRBD1. V trimming: 4 bases; J trimming: 0 bases; junction bases outside the gene matches: 1. This CDR3 contains 15 residues. Germline V gene sequence: CDR1 SGHTS, CDR2 YDEGEE. CDR3 in amino acids: CASSHRGSGANVLTF. The CDR3 DNA reads as TGTGCCAGCAGCCACAGGGGCTCTGGGGCCAACGTCCTGACTTTC.

The chain couples TRBV29-1 to TRBJ2-7; 7 bases are shared with TRBD1. Germline loops: CDR1 SQVTM, CDR2 ANQGSEA. With 6 bases clipped from V and 1 base from J, the junction kept 9 bases outside the gene matches. The CDR3 consists of 14 residues. The CDR3 protein is CSVVTGTASYEQYF. The DNA for the CDR3 is TGCAGCGTCGTGACAGGGACAGCTTCCTACGAGCAGTACTTC.

This chain joins TRBV2 and TRBJ1-1; the D is unclear. The ends were cut back, 6 bases at V and 0 bases at J, with 8 bases in the middle. The CDR3 spans 13 residues. The germline CDR1 and CDR2 sequences are SNHLY and FYNNEI. The CDR3 region has the DNA TGTGCCAGCAGCCTATCCCTGAACACTGAAGCTTTCTTT. This sequence encodes CASSLSLNTEAFF. Drawing the rest from reference TRBV2 and TRBJ1-1, the complete variable domain is EPEVTQTPSHQVTQMGQEVILRCVPISNHLYFYWYRQILGQKVEFLVSFYNNEISEKSEIFDDQFSVERPDGSNFTLKIRSTKLEDSAMYFCASSLSLNTEAFFGQGTRLTVV.

The rearrangement uses TRBV6-2 or TRBV6-3 and TRBJ2-7, with 11 bases fitting TRBD2. Germline trimming cut 6 bases from V and 0 bases from J; bases unmatched to any gene: 10. This CDR3 has 17 residues. CDR1 is MNHEY, CDR2 SVGEGT, per germline. CDR3 nucleotides: TGTGCCAGCAGCTTACTGATGACTAGCGGGGTCTCCTACGAGCAGTACTTC. Residues: CASSLLMTSGVSYEQYF.

The chain recombines TRBV11-2 with TRBJ1-6; the D is unclear. This CDR3 comprises 14 residues. The germline V and J ends were trimmed by 1 base and 8 bases, with 9 bases remaining between them. Germline V gene data show CDR1 as SGHAT and CDR2 as FQNNGV. The CDR3 nucleotides are TGTGCCAGCAGCTTAGGTACTACGGATTCACCCCTCCACTTT. Translated, it gives CASSLGTTDSPLHF.

This sequence joins TRBV6-6 and TRBJ2-7; 9 nucleotides agree with TRBD1. The junction had 10 bases not matched to a gene; V was cut back by 5 bases and J by 5 bases. This CDR3 is 15 amino acids long. Germline CDR1 and CDR2: MNHNY and SVGAGI (reference sequence). The CDR3 sequence: CASSATGTGQHEQYF. As DNA, the CDR3 is TGTGCCAGCAGTGCCACCGGGACAGGGCAGCACGAGCAGTACTTC.

V and J are TRBV2 and TRBJ1-1; no definite D call. This CDR3 is 11 amino acids long. V lost 4 bases and J 8 bases, leaving 8 bases between the germline ends. From germline, CDR1 is SNHLY and CDR2 FYNNEI. The CDR3 bases are TGTGCCAGCAGTGGACTCCCCGAAGCTTTCTTT. Encoded protein: CASSGLPEAFF.

The chain carries TRBV9 and TRBJ1-4; D might be TRBD1 (6 bases). Per germline, CDR1 SGDLS and CDR2 YYNGEE. The CDR3 spans 14 residues. V was pared by 5 bases and J by 8 bases, with 16 bases between. CDR3 in amino acids: CASSDGGAQEKLFF. In nucleotides, the CDR3 is TGTGCCAGCAGTGATGGGGGGGCGCAGGAAAAACTGTTTTTT. Full variable domain (missing parts from reference TRBV9 and TRBJ1-4): DSGVTQTPKHLITATGQRVTLRCSPRSGDLSVYWYQQSLDQGLQFLIQYYNGEERAKGNILERFSAQQFPDLHSELNLSSLELGDSALYFCASSDGGAQEKLFFGSGTQLSVL.

The J gene is TRBJ1-6, the V gene TRBV27; a weak D match, TRBD1 (6 bases). The CDR3 covers 17 residues. V was cut by 4 bases and J by 2 bases, with 15 bases left in between. Germline CDR1 is MNHEY and CDR2 is SMNVEV (reference sequence). CDR3: CASSSGGGVAYNSPLHF. The CDR3 nucleotides are TGTGCCAGCAGTTCGGGAGGGGGGGTGGCCTATAATTCACCCCTCCACTTT.